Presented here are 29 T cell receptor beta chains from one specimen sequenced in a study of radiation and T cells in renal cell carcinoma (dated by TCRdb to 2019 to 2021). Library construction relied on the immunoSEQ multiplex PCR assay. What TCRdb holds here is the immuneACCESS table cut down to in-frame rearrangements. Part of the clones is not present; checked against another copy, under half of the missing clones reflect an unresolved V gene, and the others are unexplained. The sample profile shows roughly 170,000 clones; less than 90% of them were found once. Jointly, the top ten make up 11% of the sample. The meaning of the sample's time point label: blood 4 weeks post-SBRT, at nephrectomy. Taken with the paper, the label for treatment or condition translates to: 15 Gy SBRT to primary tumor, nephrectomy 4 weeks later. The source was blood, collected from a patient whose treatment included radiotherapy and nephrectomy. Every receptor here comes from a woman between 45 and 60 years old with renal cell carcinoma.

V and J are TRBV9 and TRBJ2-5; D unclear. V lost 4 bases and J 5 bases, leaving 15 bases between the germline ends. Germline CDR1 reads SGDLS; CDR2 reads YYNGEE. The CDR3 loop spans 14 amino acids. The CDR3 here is CASSIPGLGETQYF. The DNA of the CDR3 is TGTGCCAGCAGCATTCCGGGCCTTGGGGAGACCCAGTACTTC. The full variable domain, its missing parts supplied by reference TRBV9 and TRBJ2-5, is DSGVTQTPKHLITATGQRVTLRCSPRSGDLSVYWYQQSLDQGLQFLIQYYNGEERAKGNILERFSAQQFPDLHSELNLSSLELGDSALYFCASSIPGLGETQYFGPGTRLLVL.

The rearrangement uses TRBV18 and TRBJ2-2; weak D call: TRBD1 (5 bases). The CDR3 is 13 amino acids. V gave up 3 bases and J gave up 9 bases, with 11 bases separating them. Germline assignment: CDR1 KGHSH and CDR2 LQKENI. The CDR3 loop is CASSPIGARELFF. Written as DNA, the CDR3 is TGTGCCAGCTCACCTATAGGGGCGAGGGAGCTGTTTTTT.

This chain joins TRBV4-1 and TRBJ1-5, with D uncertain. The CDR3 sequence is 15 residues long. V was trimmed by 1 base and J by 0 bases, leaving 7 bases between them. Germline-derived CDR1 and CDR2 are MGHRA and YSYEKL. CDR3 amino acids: CASSQVSYSNQPQHF. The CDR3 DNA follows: TGCGCCAGCAGCCAAGTAAGTTATAGCAATCAGCCCCAGCATTTT.

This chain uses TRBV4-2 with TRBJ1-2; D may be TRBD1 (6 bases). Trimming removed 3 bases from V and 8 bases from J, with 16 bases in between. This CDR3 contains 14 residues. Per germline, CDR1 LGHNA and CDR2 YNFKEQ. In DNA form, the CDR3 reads TGTGCCAGCAGCCAGTTCACAGGGATAGGAGGCTACACCTTC. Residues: CASSQFTGIGGYTF.

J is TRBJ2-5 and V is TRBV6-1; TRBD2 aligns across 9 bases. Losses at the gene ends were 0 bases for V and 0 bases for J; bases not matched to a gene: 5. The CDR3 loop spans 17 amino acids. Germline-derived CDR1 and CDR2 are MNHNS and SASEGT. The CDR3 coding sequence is TGTGCCAGCAGTGAAGCGCTGGCGGGGGGGTACCAAGAGACCCAGTACTTC. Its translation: CASSEALAGGYQETQYF.

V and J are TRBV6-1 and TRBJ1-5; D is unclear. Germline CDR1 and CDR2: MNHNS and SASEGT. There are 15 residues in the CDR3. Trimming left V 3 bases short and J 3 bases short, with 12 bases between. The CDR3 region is CASSDWETNNQPQHF. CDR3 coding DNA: TGTGCCAGCAGTGATTGGGAAACCAACAATCAGCCCCAGCATTTT.

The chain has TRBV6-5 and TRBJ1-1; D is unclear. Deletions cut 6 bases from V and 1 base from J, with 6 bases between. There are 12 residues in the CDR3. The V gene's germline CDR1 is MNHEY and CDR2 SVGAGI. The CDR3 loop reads CASSQKNTEAFF. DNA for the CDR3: TGTGCCAGCAGCCAGAAGAACACTGAAGCTTTCTTT.

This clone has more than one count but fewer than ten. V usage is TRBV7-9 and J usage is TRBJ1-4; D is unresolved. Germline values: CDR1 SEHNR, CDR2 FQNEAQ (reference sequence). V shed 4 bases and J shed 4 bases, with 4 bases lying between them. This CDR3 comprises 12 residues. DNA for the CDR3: TGTGCCAGCAGCTACGGTAATGAAAAACTGTTTTTT. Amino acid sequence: CASSYGNEKLFF.

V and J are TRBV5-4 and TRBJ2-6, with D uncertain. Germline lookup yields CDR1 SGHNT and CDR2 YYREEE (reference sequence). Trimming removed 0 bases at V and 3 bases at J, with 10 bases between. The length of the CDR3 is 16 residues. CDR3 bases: TGTGCCAGCAGCTTGGCCTTAGGGTTTGGGGCCAACGTCCTGACTTTC. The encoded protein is CASSLALGFGANVLTF.

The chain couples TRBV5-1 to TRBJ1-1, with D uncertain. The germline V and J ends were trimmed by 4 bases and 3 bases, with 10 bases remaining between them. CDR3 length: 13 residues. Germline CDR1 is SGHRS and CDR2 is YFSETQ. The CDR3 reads CASSPAGDTEAFF. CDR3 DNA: TGCGCCAGCAGCCCAGCTGGGGACACTGAAGCTTTCTTT. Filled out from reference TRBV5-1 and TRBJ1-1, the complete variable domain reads KAGVTQTPRYLIKTRGQQVTLSCSPISGHRSVSWYQQTPGQGLQFLFEYFSETQRNKGNFPGRFSGRQFSNSRSEMNVSTLELGDSALYLCASSPAGDTEAFFGQGTRLTVV.

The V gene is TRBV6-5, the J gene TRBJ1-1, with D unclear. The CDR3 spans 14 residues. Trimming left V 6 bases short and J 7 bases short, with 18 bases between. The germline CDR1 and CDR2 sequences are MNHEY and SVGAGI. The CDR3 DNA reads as TGTGCCAGCAGCCTTAGGTGGGCGGCTGGTGAAGCTTTCTTT. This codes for CASSLRWAAGEAFF.

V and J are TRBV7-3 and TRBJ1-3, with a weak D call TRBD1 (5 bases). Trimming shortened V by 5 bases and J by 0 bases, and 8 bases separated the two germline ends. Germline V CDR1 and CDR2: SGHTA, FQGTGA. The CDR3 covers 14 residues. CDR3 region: CASSPTGSGNTIYF. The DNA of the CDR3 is TGTGCCAGCAGCCCTACAGGCTCTGGAAACACCATATATTTT.

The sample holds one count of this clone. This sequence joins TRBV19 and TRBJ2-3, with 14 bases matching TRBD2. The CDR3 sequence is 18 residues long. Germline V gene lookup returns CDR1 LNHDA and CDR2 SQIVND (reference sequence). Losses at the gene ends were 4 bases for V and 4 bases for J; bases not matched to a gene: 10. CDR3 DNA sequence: TGTGCCAGTAGTAACCGGGGACTAGCGGGGGCGAAGGCAGATACGCAGTATTTT. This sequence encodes CASSNRGLAGAKADTQYF.

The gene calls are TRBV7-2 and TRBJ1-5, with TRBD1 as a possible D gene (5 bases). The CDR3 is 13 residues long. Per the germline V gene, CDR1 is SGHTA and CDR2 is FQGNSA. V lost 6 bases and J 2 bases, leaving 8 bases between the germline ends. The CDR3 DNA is TGTGCCAGCAGAGCAGGGCGCAATCAGCCCCAGCATTTT. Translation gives CASRAGRNQPQHF.

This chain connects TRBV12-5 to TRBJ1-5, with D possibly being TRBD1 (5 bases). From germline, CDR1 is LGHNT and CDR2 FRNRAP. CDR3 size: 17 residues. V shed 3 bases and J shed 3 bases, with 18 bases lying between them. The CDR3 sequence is CASGFRLGEPNNQPQHF. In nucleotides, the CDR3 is TGTGCTAGTGGTTTTAGATTGGGGGAACCCAACAATCAGCCCCAGCATTTT.

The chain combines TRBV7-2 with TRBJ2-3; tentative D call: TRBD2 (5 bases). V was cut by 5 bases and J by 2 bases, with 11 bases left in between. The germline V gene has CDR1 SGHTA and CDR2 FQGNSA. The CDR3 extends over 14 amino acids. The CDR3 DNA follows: TGTGCCAGCAGCCCCACTAGGGACACAGATACGCAGTATTTT. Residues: CASSPTRDTDTQYF.

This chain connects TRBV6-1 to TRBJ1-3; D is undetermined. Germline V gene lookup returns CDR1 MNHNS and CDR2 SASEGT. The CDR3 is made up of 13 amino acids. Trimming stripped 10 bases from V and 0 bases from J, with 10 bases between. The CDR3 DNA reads TGTGCCACTACGGAGAGCTCTGGAAACACCATATATTTT. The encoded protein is CATTESSGNTIYF.

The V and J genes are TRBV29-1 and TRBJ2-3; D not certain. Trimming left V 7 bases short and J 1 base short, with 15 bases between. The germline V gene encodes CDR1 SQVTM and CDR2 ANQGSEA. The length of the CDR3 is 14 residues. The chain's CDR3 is CSADGQWGTDTQYF. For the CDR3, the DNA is TGCAGCGCCGACGGGCAGTGGGGCACAGATACGCAGTATTTT.

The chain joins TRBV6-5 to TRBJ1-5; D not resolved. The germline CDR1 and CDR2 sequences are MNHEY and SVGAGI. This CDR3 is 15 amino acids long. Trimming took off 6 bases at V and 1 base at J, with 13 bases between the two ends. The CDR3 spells CASRSAGVSNQPQHF. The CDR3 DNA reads TGTGCCAGCAGATCGGCGGGAGTGAGCAATCAGCCCCAGCATTTT.

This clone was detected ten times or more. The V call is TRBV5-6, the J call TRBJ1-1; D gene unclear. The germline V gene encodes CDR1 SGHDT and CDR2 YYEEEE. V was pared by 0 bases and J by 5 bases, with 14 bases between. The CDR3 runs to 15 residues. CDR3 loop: CASSLGLGFATEAFF. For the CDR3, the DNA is TGTGCCAGCAGCTTGGGGTTGGGGTTTGCGACTGAAGCTTTCTTT.

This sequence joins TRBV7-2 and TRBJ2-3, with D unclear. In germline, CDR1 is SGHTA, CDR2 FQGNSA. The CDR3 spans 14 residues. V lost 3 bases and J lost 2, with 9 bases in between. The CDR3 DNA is TGTGCCAGCAGCTTGAACCCCGCCACAGATACGCAGTATTTT. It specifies CASSLNPATDTQYF.

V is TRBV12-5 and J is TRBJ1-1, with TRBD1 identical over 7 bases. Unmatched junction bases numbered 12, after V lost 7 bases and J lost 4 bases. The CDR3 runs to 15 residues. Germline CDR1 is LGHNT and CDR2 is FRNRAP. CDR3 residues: CASALDRVASTEAFF. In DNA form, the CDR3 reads TGTGCTAGTGCACTCGACAGGGTCGCGAGCACTGAAGCTTTCTTT.

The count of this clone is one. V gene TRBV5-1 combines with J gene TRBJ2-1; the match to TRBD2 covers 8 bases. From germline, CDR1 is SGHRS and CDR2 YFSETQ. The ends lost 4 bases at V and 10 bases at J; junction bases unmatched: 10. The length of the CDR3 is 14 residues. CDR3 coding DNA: TGCGCCAGCAGCCCGGGACTAGAGTCTTACGAGCAGTTCTTC. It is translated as CASSPGLESYEQFF.

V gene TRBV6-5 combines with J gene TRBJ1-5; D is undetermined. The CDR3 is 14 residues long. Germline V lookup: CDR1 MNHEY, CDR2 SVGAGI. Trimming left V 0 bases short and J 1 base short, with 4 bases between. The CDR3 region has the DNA TGTGCCAGCAGTTACTCAGGGAGCAATCAGCCCCAGCATTTT. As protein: CASSYSGSNQPQHF.

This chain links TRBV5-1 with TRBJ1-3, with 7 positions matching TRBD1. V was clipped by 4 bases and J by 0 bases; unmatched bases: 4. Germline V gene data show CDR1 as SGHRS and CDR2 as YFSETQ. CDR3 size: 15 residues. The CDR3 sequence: CASSRGLGSGNTIYF. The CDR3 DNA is TGCGCCAGCAGCAGGGGGCTCGGCTCTGGAAACACCATATATTTT.

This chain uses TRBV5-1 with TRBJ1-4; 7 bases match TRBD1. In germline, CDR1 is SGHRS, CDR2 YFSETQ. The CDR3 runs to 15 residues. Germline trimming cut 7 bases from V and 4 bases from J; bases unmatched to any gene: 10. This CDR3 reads CASRPWTGFNEKLFF. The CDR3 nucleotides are TGCGCCAGCCGGCCGTGGACAGGTTTTAATGAAAAACTGTTTTTT.

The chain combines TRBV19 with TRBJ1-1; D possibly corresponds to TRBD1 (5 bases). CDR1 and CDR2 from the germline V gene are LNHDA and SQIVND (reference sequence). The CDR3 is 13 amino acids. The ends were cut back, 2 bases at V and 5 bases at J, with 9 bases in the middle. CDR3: CASSISRVTEAFF. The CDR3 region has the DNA TGTGCCAGTAGTATATCCAGGGTAACTGAAGCTTTCTTT. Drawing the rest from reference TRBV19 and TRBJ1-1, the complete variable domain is DGGITQSPKYLFRKEGQNVTLSCEQNLNHDAMYWYRQDPGQGLRLIYYSQIVNDFQKGDIAEGYSVSREKKESFPLTVTSAQKNPTAFYLCASSISRVTEAFFGQGTRLTVV.

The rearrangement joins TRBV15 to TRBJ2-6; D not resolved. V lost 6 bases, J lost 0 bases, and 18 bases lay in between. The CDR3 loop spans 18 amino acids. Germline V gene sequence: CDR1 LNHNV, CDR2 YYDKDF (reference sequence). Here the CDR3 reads CATRTTHFQISGANVLTF. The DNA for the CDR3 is TGTGCCACCAGGACGACACATTTTCAGATCTCTGGGGCCAACGTCCTGACTTTC.

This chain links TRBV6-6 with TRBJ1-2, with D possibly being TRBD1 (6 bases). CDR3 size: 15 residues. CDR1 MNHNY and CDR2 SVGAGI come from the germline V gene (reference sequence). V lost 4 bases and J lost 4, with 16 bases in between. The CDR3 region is CASSLRQAELYGYTF. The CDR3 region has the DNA TGTGCCAGCAGTTTAAGACAGGCCGAACTCTATGGCTACACCTTC.